The 15 T cell receptor beta chains below come from one sample, sequenced in a study of blood T cell repertoires in COVID-19. Here immunoSEQ multiplex PCR was the method, and the copy in TCRdb shows in-frame clones only, minus some. Among 50,000 to 75,000 clones, under 90% were seen once, and the ten largest hold approximately 1.5%. The sample comprised peripheral blood. The receptors come from a man in his 60s with acute or convalescent COVID-19.

V is TRBV19 and J is TRBJ2-1, with D tentatively TRBD1 (5 bases). The V end lost 4 bases, the J end lost 1 base, and 17 bases lay between the germline ends. The CDR3 contains 17 residues. CDR1 is LNHDA and CDR2 is SQIVND in the germline V gene (reference sequence). The CDR3 loop reads CASSKSATGGSYNEQFF. For the CDR3, the DNA is TGTGCCAGTAGTAAGTCAGCAACAGGTGGGTCCTACAATGAGCAGTTCTTC.

The chain is built from TRBV4-1 and TRBJ2-2, with 8 nucleotides matching TRBD2. The CDR3 extends over 15 amino acids. In germline, CDR1 is MGHRA, CDR2 YSYEKL. With 3 bases clipped from V and 4 bases from J, the junction kept 4 bases outside the gene matches. CDR3 DNA sequence: TGCGCCAGCAGCCAGGTCGGGGGGGCCACCGGGGAGCTGTTTTTT. As protein: CASSQVGGATGELFF.

This clone was counted between two and nine times. V usage is TRBV18 and J usage is TRBJ2-7, with D perhaps TRBD1 (5 bases). The germline gives CDR1 KGHSH, CDR2 LQKENI. CDR3 length: 14 residues. Trimming removed 6 bases at V and 1 base at J, with 13 bases between. This CDR3 reads CASSLQVSSYEQYF. Here the CDR3 DNA reads TGTGCCAGCTCTTTACAGGTCTCATCCTACGAGCAGTACTTC.

The J gene is TRBJ1-2, the V gene TRBV9; 7 nucleotides line up with TRBD1. J lost 3 bases, V lost 4 bases, and 9 bases had no gene match. The CDR3 totals 15 residues. Germline V gene data show CDR1 as SGDLS and CDR2 as YYNGEE. The DNA for the CDR3 is TGTGCCAGCAGCCGTGCTCTGGGACAGCACTATGGCTACACCTTC. Translating it yields CASSRALGQHYGYTF.

In DNA, the CDR3 is TGTGCCAGTAGAGAGACAGGTATCGCTCAGCCCCAGCATTTT. Encoded protein: CASRETGIAQPQHF. V usage is TRBV19 and J usage is TRBJ1-5; TRBD1 is a possible D gene (6 bases). The germline CDR1 and CDR2 sequences are LNHDA and SQIVND (reference sequence). The CDR3 runs to 14 residues. Trimming removed 6 bases from V and 6 bases from J, with 15 bases in between.

The rearrangement links TRBV10-3 to TRBJ1-4, with 7 bases fitting TRBD1. Unmatched junction bases numbered 10, after V lost 7 bases and J lost 8 bases. The CDR3 has 14 amino acids. The germline V gene has CDR1 ENHRY and CDR2 SYGVKD. The CDR3 loop reads CAIKGDSDTEKLFF. The CDR3 DNA reads as TGTGCCATCAAGGGGGACAGCGATACAGAAAAACTGTTTTTT.

This clone turned up a few times. The V call is TRBV9, the J call TRBJ1-1; D gene unclear. Germline V gives CDR1 SGDLS, CDR2 YYNGEE. CDR3 size: 18 residues. The germline V and J ends were trimmed by 2 bases and 1 base, with 21 bases remaining between them. Here the CDR3 DNA reads TGTGCCAGCAGCGTGACGCCCATAAGGGAGTTAGGGAACACTGAAGCTTTCTTT. This gives the protein CASSVTPIRELGNTEAFF.

This clone was seen a single time. The chain links TRBV19 to TRBJ1-1, with D tentatively TRBD1 (5 bases). This CDR3 is 16 amino acids long. The germline gives CDR1 LNHDA, CDR2 SQIVND (reference sequence). The V and J ends lost 7 bases and 0 bases respectively, with 18 bases between them. The CDR3 loop is CASTPPGFPMNTEAFF. The CDR3 DNA reads as TGTGCCAGTACCCCCCCAGGGTTTCCCATGAACACTGAAGCTTTCTTT.

This clone was seen a single time. The rearrangement uses TRBV7-9 and TRBJ1-1; D ambiguous. Trimming shortened V by 0 bases and J by 0 bases, and 8 bases separated the two germline ends. CDR3 length: 15 residues. Germline-derived CDR1 and CDR2 are SEHNR and FQNEAQ (reference sequence). CDR3 sequence: CASSLATGLNTEAFF. Here the CDR3 DNA reads TGTGCCAGCAGCTTAGCGACCGGGTTGAACACTGAAGCTTTCTTT. The full variable domain, in which reference TRBV7-9 and TRBJ1-1 provide the parts outside the CDR3, is DTGVSQNPRHKITKRGQNVTFRCDPISEHNRLYWYRQTLGQGPEFLTYFQNEAQLEKSRLLSDRFSAERPKGSFSTLEIQRTEQGDSAMYLCASSLATGLNTEAFFGQGTRLTVV.

The V call is TRBV19, the J call TRBJ1-1; maybe TRBD1 (5 bases). V lost 6 bases, J lost 1 base, and 18 bases lay in between. The CDR3 runs to 16 residues. The germline CDR1 and CDR2 sequences are LNHDA and SQIVND (reference sequence). CDR3 region: CASSPRSGLWNTEAFF. The CDR3 DNA follows: TGTGCCAGTAGCCCTCGATCAGGGTTGTGGAACACTGAAGCTTTCTTT. The variable domain in full, completed from reference TRBV19 and TRBJ1-1, reads DGGITQSPKYLFRKEGQNVTLSCEQNLNHDAMYWYRQDPGQGLRLIYYSQIVNDFQKGDIAEGYSVSREKKESFPLTVTSAQKNPTAFYLCASSPRSGLWNTEAFFGQGTRLTVV.

This sequence joins TRBV4-1 and TRBJ1-2; D is possibly TRBD1 (5 bases). CDR3 length: 18 amino acids. Germline V gene sequence: CDR1 MGHRA, CDR2 YSYEKL. V lost 0 bases and J 4 bases, leaving 21 bases between the germline ends. The CDR3 DNA sequence: TGCGCCAGCAGCCAAGAGCCAAGACAGCTTCTTTCGTCCTATGGCTACACCTTC. As protein: CASSQEPRQLLSSYGYTF.

The CDR3 sequence: CASSIGGTMNTEAFF. The CDR3 region has the DNA TGTGCCAGTAGTATCGGGGGAACCATGAACACTGAAGCTTTCTTT. The J gene is TRBJ1-1, the V gene TRBV19; D might be TRBD1 (5 bases). Germline V lookup: CDR1 LNHDA, CDR2 SQIVND (reference sequence). Trimming took 3 bases from V and 0 from J, leaving 11 bases between them. The CDR3 extends over 15 amino acids.

The CDR3 region is CASSQGQGSYGYTF. The DNA for the CDR3 is TGCGCCAGCAGCCAAGGACAGGGATCTTATGGCTACACCTTC. V gene TRBV4-1 combines with J gene TRBJ1-2; 7 bases map to TRBD1. The CDR3 covers 14 residues. Germline CDR1 is MGHRA and CDR2 is YSYEKL. V shed 1 base and J 5 bases; nucleotides not matched to a gene: 4.

The chain couples TRBV9 to TRBJ2-2; weak D call: TRBD2 (7 bases). The germline gives CDR1 SGDLS, CDR2 YYNGEE. Trimming took 2 bases from V and 7 from J, leaving 15 bases between them. The CDR3 loop spans 15 amino acids. The CDR3 DNA follows: TGTGCCAGCAGCGTCGGCGGGGGCCGCCTCGGGGAGCTGTTTTTT. Its protein is CASSVGGGRLGELFF. Drawing the rest from reference TRBV9 and TRBJ2-2, the complete variable domain is DSGVTQTPKHLITATGQRVTLRCSPRSGDLSVYWYQQSLDQGLQFLIQYYNGEERAKGNILERFSAQQFPDLHSELNLSSLELGDSALYFCASSVGGGRLGELFFGEGSRLTVL.

The chain links TRBV6-6 to TRBJ2-6; D not resolved. The V end lost 2 bases, the J end lost 1 base, and 6 bases lay between the germline ends. This CDR3 is 15 amino acids long. From germline, CDR1 is MNHNY and CDR2 SVGAGI (reference sequence). CDR3 DNA: TGTGCCAGCAGTTACCCGGAGTCTGGGGCCAACGTCCTGACTTTC. This translates into CASSYPESGANVLTF.